Below, 29 T cell receptor beta chains from the same sample are listed, as sequenced in a study of cytomegalovirus exposure and HLA in healthy donors. Primers: 60 Vbeta forward and 13 Jbeta reverse. Generated by immunoSEQ multiplex PCR, the TCRdb table keeps only in-frame clones and is missing some. This sample's clone table lists tens of thousands of clones. Sequencing was done on a sample of PBMCs. These receptors were collected from a female donor in good health and CMV-seropositive.

The chain is built from TRBV7-8 and TRBJ2-4; weak D call: TRBD2 (6 bases). The CDR3 is 16 residues long. V was clipped by 0 bases and J by 4 bases, with 13 bases between them. Per germline, CDR1 SGHVS and CDR2 FQNEAQ. CDR3 coding DNA: TGTGCCAGCAGCTTAGCGCAGAGACTAGTTAAAAACATTCAGTACTTC. Its protein product is CASSLAQRLVKNIQYF.

The chain combines TRBV4-1 with TRBJ2-7; 7 bases line up with TRBD2. CDR1 MGHRA and CDR2 YSYEKL come from the germline V gene. Germline trimming cut 1 base from V and 0 bases from J; bases unmatched to any gene: 15. This CDR3 is built from 19 residues. The CDR3 DNA reads as TGCGCCAGCAGCCAAGCCAGAAGCGGTGAGGCTAGCGGCTCCTACGAGCAGTACTTC. Amino acids: CASSQARSGEASGSYEQYF.

The chain uses TRBV18 and TRBJ2-1; a weak D match, TRBD2 (6 bases). The CDR3 sequence is 16 residues long. Trimming removed 1 base at V and 0 bases at J, with 10 bases between. Germline V gene lookup returns CDR1 KGHSH and CDR2 LQKENI. The CDR3 region is CASSPRREVSYNEQFF. The CDR3 DNA sequence: TGTGCCAGCTCACCACGTAGGGAGGTCTCCTACAATGAGCAGTTCTTC.

V is TRBV7-9 and J is TRBJ2-7, with 10 bases fitting TRBD1. Germline loops: CDR1 SEHNR, CDR2 FQNEAQ (reference sequence). V shed 5 bases and J 3 bases; nucleotides not matched to a gene: 10. The CDR3 has 16 residues. For the CDR3, the DNA is TGTGCCAGCAGCGCGACGGAGGGACAGGGGATCTACGAGCAGTACTTC. This codes for CASSATEGQGIYEQYF.

Here the CDR3 reads CASSRDLGPQETQYF. In nucleotides, the CDR3 is TGTGCCAGCAGTCGGGACTTGGGACCGCAAGAGACCCAGTACTTC. The J gene is TRBJ2-5, the V gene TRBV6-5, with a possible D match to TRBD2 (6 bases). Germline V lookup: CDR1 MNHEY, CDR2 SVGAGI. The V and J ends lost 5 bases and 2 bases respectively, with 15 bases between them. This CDR3 is 15 amino acids long.

This rearrangement joins TRBV18 to TRBJ1-1; 7 bases match TRBD1. Germline V CDR1 and CDR2: KGHSH, LQKENI. The length of the CDR3 is 14 residues. V lost 5 bases to trimming and J lost 4 bases; unmatched junction nucleotides: 7. Here the CDR3 DNA reads TGTGCCAGCTCAAGCGGACAGGCCCTCACTGAAGCTTTCTTT. Amino acids: CASSSGQALTEAFF. The whole variable domain, filled in from reference TRBV18 and TRBJ1-1, reads NAGVMQNPRHLVRRRGQEARLRCSPMKGHSHVYWYRQLPEEGLKFMVYLQKENIIDESGMPKERFSAEFPKEGPSILRIQQVVRGDSAAYFCASSSGQALTEAFFGQGTRLTVV.

In regard to this clone: The same CDR3 also results from other DNA sequences found in this sample. The CDR3 DNA is TGTGCCAGTAGTATTCTGGACAGGCCGTACGAGCAGTACTTC. Translating it yields CASSILDRPYEQYF. This chain links TRBV19 with TRBJ2-7; TRBD1 matches 7 bases. Trimming took 3 bases from V and 4 from J; bases not matched to a gene: 6. The CDR3 is 14 residues long. The germline V gene encodes CDR1 LNHDA and CDR2 SQIVND (reference sequence).

The V and J genes are TRBV6-4 and TRBJ2-1, with 8 bases matching TRBD1. This CDR3 has 13 amino acids. Per the germline V gene, CDR1 is MRHNA and CDR2 is SNTAGT. V dropped 7 bases and J dropped 6; count of bases not matched to a gene: 5. The CDR3 sequence: CASKGTGTNEQFF. The CDR3 DNA reads TGTGCCAGCAAAGGGACAGGAACCAATGAGCAGTTCTTC.

The V gene is TRBV18, the J gene TRBJ1-1, with no clear D. V lost 1 base and J 0 bases, leaving 3 bases between the germline ends. Per germline, CDR1 KGHSH and CDR2 LQKENI. The CDR3 is 13 residues long. The CDR3 DNA follows: TGTGCCAGCTCACCACTAGTGAACACTGAAGCTTTCTTT. This codes for CASSPLVNTEAFF.

The chain joins TRBV5-1 to TRBJ2-7; 10 positions agree with TRBD1. V lost 1 base to trimming and J lost 3 bases; unmatched junction nucleotides: 7. CDR3 length: 16 amino acids. Per the germline V gene, CDR1 is SGHRS and CDR2 is YFSETQ. Here the CDR3 DNA reads TGCGCCAGCAGCTTGTCATGGACAGGGGGAGACTACGAGCAGTACTTC. Translated: CASSLSWTGGDYEQYF.

The chain couples TRBV6-5 to TRBJ2-2; 7 nucleotides align to TRBD1. This CDR3 is built from 14 residues. The V gene's germline CDR1 is MNHEY and CDR2 SVGAGI. The junction had 7 bases not matched to a gene; V was cut back by 6 bases and J by 6 bases. DNA for the CDR3: TGTGCCAGCAGGGAAACAGGGGTCGCCGGGGAGCTGTTTTTT. Translating it yields CASRETGVAGELFF.

The chain is built from TRBV6-4 and TRBJ2-1; TRBD2 matches 11 bases. The V segment lost 7 bases and the J segment 6 bases; nucleotides outside the gene matches: 8. This CDR3 is built from 15 residues. CDR1 MRHNA and CDR2 SNTAGT come from the germline V gene. DNA of the CDR3: TGTGCCAGCACCTTACTAGCGGGAGCTGGCAATGAGCAGTTCTTC. Amino acid sequence: CASTLLAGAGNEQFF.

J is TRBJ1-1 and V is TRBV5-4; TRBD1 aligns across 9 bases. CDR1 is SGHNT and CDR2 is YYREEE in the germline V gene (reference sequence). V shed 4 bases and J 4 bases; nucleotides not matched to a gene: 5. This CDR3 spans 14 amino acids. Here the CDR3 DNA reads TGTGCCAGCAGCAAGGGACAGGGAACCACTGAAGCTTTCTTT. Its protein is CASSKGQGTTEAFF.

The chain couples TRBV29-1 to TRBJ2-1, with 11 positions matching TRBD2. The V gene's germline CDR1 is SQVTM and CDR2 ANQGSEA. V was pared by 4 bases and J by 4 bases, with 3 bases of the junction left unmatched. CDR3 length: 14 residues. The CDR3 protein is CSVGWTSGYNEQFF. As DNA, the CDR3 is TGCAGCGTTGGCTGGACTAGCGGGTACAATGAGCAGTTCTTC.

The chain combines TRBV6-6 with TRBJ1-1; tentatively, D is TRBD1 (5 bases). The CDR3 is made up of 14 amino acids. Germline loops: CDR1 MNHNY, CDR2 SVGAGI (reference sequence). V was pared by 5 bases and J by 4 bases, with 14 bases between. Written as DNA, the CDR3 is TGTGCCAGCAGTGCCACGACAGAACTCACTGAAGCTTTCTTT. Protein sequence: CASSATTELTEAFF.

The chain joins TRBV18 to TRBJ2-7, with D perhaps TRBD1 (5 bases). V was pared by 2 bases and J by 6 bases, with 11 bases between. Germline-derived CDR1 and CDR2 are KGHSH and LQKENI. This CDR3 is 13 amino acids long. This chain's CDR3 is CASSPTQGGEQYF. The CDR3 DNA follows: TGTGCCAGCTCACCAACCCAGGGCGGCGAGCAGTACTTC. The full variable domain, in which reference TRBV18 and TRBJ2-7 provide the parts outside the CDR3, is NAGVMQNPRHLVRRRGQEARLRCSPMKGHSHVYWYRQLPEEGLKFMVYLQKENIIDESGMPKERFSAEFPKEGPSILRIQQVVRGDSAAYFCASSPTQGGEQYFGPGTRLTVT.

This sequence joins TRBV18 and TRBJ2-5; 14 bases align to TRBD2. V lost 3 bases to trimming and J lost 5 bases; unmatched junction nucleotides: 2. CDR1 and CDR2 (germline): KGHSH, LQKENI. CDR3 size: 15 residues. CDR3 protein: CASSPGTSGSETQYF. For the CDR3, the DNA is TGTGCCAGCTCACCCGGGACTAGCGGGAGCGAGACCCAGTACTTC.

The chain recombines TRBV5-1 with TRBJ2-1; D is unresolved. The CDR3 is 16 amino acids. V lost 0 bases and J lost 0, with 10 bases in between. Germline loops: CDR1 SGHRS, CDR2 YFSETQ. CDR3 DNA sequence: TGCGCCAGCAGCTTGGCTCCTTCAGACTCCTACAATGAGCAGTTCTTC. This codes for CASSLAPSDSYNEQFF.

The chain uses TRBV4-3 and TRBJ2-2, with 8 bases aligning to TRBD1. The CDR3 extends over 15 amino acids. In germline, CDR1 is LGHNA, CDR2 YSLEER. V trimming: 0 bases; J trimming: 8 bases; junction bases outside the gene matches: 5. The CDR3 loop is CASSQETGVPGELFF. The CDR3 DNA is TGCGCCAGCAGCCAAGAGACAGGGGTTCCGGGGGAGCTGTTTTTT.

The chain couples TRBV18 to TRBJ2-3, with 9 bases lining up with TRBD2. V was pared by 1 base and J by 5 bases, with 10 bases of the junction left unmatched. Germline CDR1 and CDR2: KGHSH and LQKENI. This CDR3 is 17 amino acids long. The DNA of the CDR3 is TGTGCCAGCTCACCACGCGTCGGGGCTAGCGGGGTAGATACGCAGTATTTT. Its translation is CASSPRVGASGVDTQYF.

The chain combines TRBV29-1 with TRBJ2-2; possibly TRBD1 for D (5 bases). V lost 6 bases and J 0 bases, leaving 8 bases between the germline ends. The CDR3 has 13 residues. From germline, CDR1 is SQVTM and CDR2 ANQGSEA. CDR3 nucleotides: TGCAGCGTCGCAGGGACGAACACCGGGGAGCTGTTTTTT. Translating gives CSVAGTNTGELFF.

In DNA, the CDR3 is TGTGCCAGCAGCGATAGCGGGGGGGCCAGAGAGACCCAGTACTTC. It is translated as CASSDSGGARETQYF. The rearrangement uses TRBV7-8 and TRBJ2-5; TRBD2 matches at 11 bases. The CDR3 has 15 amino acids. The V segment lost 5 bases and the J segment 4 bases; nucleotides outside the gene matches: 6. From germline, CDR1 is SGHVS and CDR2 FQNEAQ.

The chain couples TRBV7-6 to TRBJ1-1, with D possibly TRBD1 on 6 matching bases. The CDR3 loop spans 14 amino acids. V dropped 4 bases and J dropped 5 bases, with 14 bases sitting between them. Germline CDR1 SGHVS, CDR2 FNYEAQ. The CDR3 bases are TGTGCCAGCAGCTCGGAAGGGGGTCGGACTGAAGCTTTCTTT. Protein product: CASSSEGGRTEAFF. The full variable domain, with the rest looked up from reference TRBV7-6 and TRBJ1-1, is GAGVSQSPRYKVTKRGQDVALRCDPISGHVSLYWYRQALGQGPEFLTYFNYEAQQDKSGLPNDRFSAERPEGSISTLTIQRTEQRDSAMYRCASSSEGGRTEAFFGQGTRLTVV.

The chain combines TRBV19 with TRBJ2-1; 10 bases map to TRBD2. With V trimmed by 6 bases and J by 3 bases, 2 bases remained unmatched. This CDR3 region has 14 residues. CDR1 and CDR2 (germline): LNHDA, SQIVND (reference sequence). Here the CDR3 reads CASRPSGSYNEQFF. As DNA, the CDR3 is TGTGCCAGTAGACCTAGCGGGAGCTACAATGAGCAGTTCTTC.

This rearrangement joins TRBV5-1 to TRBJ2-7; TRBD1 is a possible D gene (5 bases). The CDR3 contains 13 residues. The V and J ends lost 0 bases and 3 bases respectively, with 7 bases between them. Germline values: CDR1 SGHRS, CDR2 YFSETQ. The CDR3 nucleotides read TGCGCCAGCAGCTTGGGACAGAACTACGAGCAGTACTTC. Translated, it gives CASSLGQNYEQYF.

This chain uses TRBV11-2 with TRBJ2-7; tentatively, D is TRBD2 (7 bases). Trimming took off 1 base at V and 4 bases at J, with 14 bases between the two ends. This CDR3 contains 15 residues. Per germline, CDR1 SGHAT and CDR2 FQNNGV. The CDR3 region has the DNA TGTGCCAGCAGCTTAGGGAGGGGGGGCAGGTACGAGCAGTACTTC. Translation gives CASSLGRGGRYEQYF.

V usage is TRBV6-1 and J usage is TRBJ2-1, with 10 bases lining up with TRBD1. This CDR3 has 17 amino acids. J was trimmed by 8 bases and V by 4 bases; bases with no gene match: 14. From germline, CDR1 is MNHNS and CDR2 SASEGT. The CDR3 sequence is CASSAGTGATGRHEQFF. For the CDR3, the DNA is TGTGCCAGCAGTGCCGGGACAGGGGCCACGGGTCGACATGAGCAGTTCTTC.

The V and J genes are TRBV19 and TRBJ1-4; D remains unclear. Germline assignment: CDR1 LNHDA and CDR2 SQIVND (reference sequence). V lost 4 bases and J 4 bases, leaving 13 bases between the germline ends. The CDR3 has 15 amino acids. CDR3 in amino acids: CASSSGEHFNEKLFF. DNA of the CDR3: TGTGCCAGTAGTAGTGGAGAACACTTTAATGAAAAACTGTTTTTT.

The V and J genes are TRBV5-1 and TRBJ2-1, with 8 bases aligning to TRBD1. Germline values: CDR1 SGHRS, CDR2 YFSETQ. The length of the CDR3 is 12 residues. The V and J ends lost 4 bases and 8 bases, in that order; junction bases with no gene match: 2. CDR3 residues: CASSLDRDEQFF. DNA for the CDR3: TGCGCCAGCAGCCTGGACAGGGATGAGCAGTTCTTC.